This TCR beta chain was profiled in a study of shared clonotypes between healthy human individuals. This clone has just a few counts. Its antigen is undetermined. Sorted subsets were amplified in replicate PCRs using around 220 ng DNA, 30,000 to 35,000 T cell genomes. In the study's own analysis: ImmunoSEQ yielded junction-only sequences lacking quality scores, so filtering differed. The table came from immunoSEQ multiplex PCR; TCRdb's copy has only in-frame clones and leaves some out. The V and J calls and the clone size are those of that table, but D and trimming were determined from the DNA. The sample contains about 580,000 clones, about 98% of which appear only once. Naive CD8 cells were CD45RO-negative, positively selected for CCR7, excluding terminally differentiated effector memory CD45RA+ cells. Study-level results: Clonotypes shared by all four sorted-subset donors had higher generation probabilities than non-shared clonotypes. Clonotypes that were shared across a handful of donors made up roughly 5.2% of naive CD4 clonotypes.

The sequence came from a man aged 30-40 years in good health. Sample: naive CD8+ T cells sorted from blood.

The DNA for the CDR3 is TGCGCCACCAGAGGGACAGGGAGCTACGAGCAGTACTTC. It yields the protein CATRGTGSYEQYF. The chain joins TRBV5-1 to TRBJ2-7, with 9 bases lining up with TRBD1. CDR1 and CDR2 (germline): SGHRS, YFSETQ. Germline trimming cut 9 bases from V and 3 bases from J; bases unmatched to any gene: 7. CDR3 length equals 13 residues. Full variable domain (missing parts from reference TRBV5-1 and TRBJ2-7): KAGVTQTPRYLIKTRGQQVTLSCSPISGHRSVSWYQQTPGQGLQFLFEYFSETQRNKGNFPGRFSGRQFSNSRSEMNVSTLELGDSALYLCATRGTGSYEQYFGPGTRLTVT.